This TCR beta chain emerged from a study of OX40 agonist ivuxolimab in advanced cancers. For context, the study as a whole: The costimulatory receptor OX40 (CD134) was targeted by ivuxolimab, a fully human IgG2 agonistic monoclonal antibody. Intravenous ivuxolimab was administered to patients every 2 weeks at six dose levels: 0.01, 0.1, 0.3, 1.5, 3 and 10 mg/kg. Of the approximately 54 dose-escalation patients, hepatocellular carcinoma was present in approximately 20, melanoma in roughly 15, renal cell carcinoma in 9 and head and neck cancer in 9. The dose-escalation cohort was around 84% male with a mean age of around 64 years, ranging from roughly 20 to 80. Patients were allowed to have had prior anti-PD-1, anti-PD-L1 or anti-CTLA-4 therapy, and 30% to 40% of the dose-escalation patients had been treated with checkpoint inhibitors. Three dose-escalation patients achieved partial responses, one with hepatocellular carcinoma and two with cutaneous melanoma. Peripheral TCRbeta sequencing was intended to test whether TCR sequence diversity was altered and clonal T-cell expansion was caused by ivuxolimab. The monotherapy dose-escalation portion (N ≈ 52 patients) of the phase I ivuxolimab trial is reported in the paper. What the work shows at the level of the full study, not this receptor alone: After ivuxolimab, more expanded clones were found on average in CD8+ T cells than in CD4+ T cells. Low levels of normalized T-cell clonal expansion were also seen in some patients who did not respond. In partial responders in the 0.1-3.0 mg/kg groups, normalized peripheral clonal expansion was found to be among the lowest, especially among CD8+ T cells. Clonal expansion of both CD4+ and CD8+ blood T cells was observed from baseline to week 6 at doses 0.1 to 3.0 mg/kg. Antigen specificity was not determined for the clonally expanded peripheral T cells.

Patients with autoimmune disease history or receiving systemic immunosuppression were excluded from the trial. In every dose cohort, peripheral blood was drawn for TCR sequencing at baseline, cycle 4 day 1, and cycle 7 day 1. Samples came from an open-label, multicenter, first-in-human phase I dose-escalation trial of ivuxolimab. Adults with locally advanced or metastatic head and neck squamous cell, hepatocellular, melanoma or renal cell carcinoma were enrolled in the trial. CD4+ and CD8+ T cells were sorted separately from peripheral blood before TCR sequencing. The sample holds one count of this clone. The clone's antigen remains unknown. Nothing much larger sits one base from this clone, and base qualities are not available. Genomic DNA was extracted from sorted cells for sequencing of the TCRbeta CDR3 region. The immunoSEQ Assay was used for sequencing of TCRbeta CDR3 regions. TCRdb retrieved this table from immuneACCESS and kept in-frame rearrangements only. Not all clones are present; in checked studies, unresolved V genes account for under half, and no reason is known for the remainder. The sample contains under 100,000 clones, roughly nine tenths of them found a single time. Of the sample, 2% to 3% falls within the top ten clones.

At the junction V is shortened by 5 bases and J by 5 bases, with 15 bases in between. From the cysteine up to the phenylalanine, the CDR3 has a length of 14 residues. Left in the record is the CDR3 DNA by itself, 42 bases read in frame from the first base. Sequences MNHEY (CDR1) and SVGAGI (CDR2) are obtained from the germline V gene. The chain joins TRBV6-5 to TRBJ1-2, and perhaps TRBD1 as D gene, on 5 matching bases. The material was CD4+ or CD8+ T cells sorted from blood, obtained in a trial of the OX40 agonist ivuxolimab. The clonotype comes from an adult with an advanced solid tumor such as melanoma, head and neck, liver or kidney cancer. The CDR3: CASSEELRGYGYTF. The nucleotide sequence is TGTGCCAGCAGTGAAGAGTTGCGGGGGTATGGCTACACCTTC.